What follows are 24 T cell receptor beta chains derived from one specimen sequenced in a study of blood T cell repertoires in COVID-19 (dated by TCRdb to about 2020). The library came from the immunoSEQ multiplex PCR assay. Here the immuneACCESS table is served through TCRdb, limited to in-frame sequences with V and J called. Missing clones are a known gap in these copies; in checked studies unresolved V genes cover under half, and the rest lacks a known reason. This sample gives 71,000 or so clones in total; about nine tenths of them show up just once. The ten largest clonotypes hold over 15% of the sample. The sample was peripheral blood. The receptors were sampled from an elderly man in a cohort sampled during active COVID-19.

This chain joins TRBV6-6 and TRBJ1-6; tentatively, D is TRBD1 (6 bases). V was shortened by 3 bases and J by 10 bases, with 13 bases between the two germline ends. The CDR3 sequence is 14 residues long. The germline gives CDR1 MNHNY, CDR2 SVGAGI (reference sequence). This CDR3 is CASSYEGGDSPLHF. CDR3 DNA sequence: TGTGCCAGCAGTTATGAAGGGGGAGACTCACCCCTCCACTTT.

This clone came up once. V and J are TRBV28 and TRBJ2-7, with unresolved D. V was clipped by 5 bases and J by 8 bases, with 16 bases between them. The CDR3 length is 13 residues. CDR1 is MDHEN, CDR2 SYDVKM, per germline. CDR3: CASSTFSVDKQYV. The CDR3 coding sequence is TGTGCCAGCAGTACCTTTTCTGTAGATAAGCAGTACGTC.

This clone was seen more than once but under ten times. The rearrangement joins TRBV19 to TRBJ1-4; the match to TRBD1 covers 7 bases. This CDR3 region has 13 residues. In germline, CDR1 is LNHDA, CDR2 SQIVND (reference sequence). The V and J ends lost 7 bases and 10 bases, in that order; junction bases with no gene match: 9. This chain's CDR3 is CASKTGLQGKLFF. In DNA, the CDR3 is TGTGCCAGTAAGACAGGGCTTCAGGGAAAACTGTTTTTT.

The J gene is TRBJ1-1, the V gene TRBV5-6; possibly TRBD1 for D (5 bases). CDR3 size: 15 residues. CDR1 and CDR2 from the germline V gene are SGHDT and YYEEEE. Trimming took off 4 bases at V and 0 bases at J, with 13 bases between the two ends. The CDR3 region has the DNA TGTGCCAGCAGCCCCCAGACAGACATGAACACTGAAGCTTTCTTT. Residues: CASSPQTDMNTEAFF. Variable domain in full (rest from reference TRBV5-6 and TRBJ1-1): DAGVTQSPTHLIKTRGQQVTLRCSPKSGHDTVSWYQQALGQGPQFIFQYYEEEERQRGNFPDRFSGHQFPNYSSELNVNALLLGDSALYLCASSPQTDMNTEAFFGQGTRLTVV.

In this sample, this clone turned up a few times. The chain combines TRBV6-5 with TRBJ1-5, with TRBD1 identical over 9 bases. Trimming took 8 bases from V and 2 from J; bases not matched to a gene: 7. Germline-derived CDR1 and CDR2 are MNHEY and SVGAGI. This CDR3 is built from 15 residues. This CDR3 reads CASGRWTGGNQPQHF. In nucleotides, the CDR3 is TGTGCCAGCGGGAGGTGGACAGGGGGCAATCAGCCCCAGCATTTT.

This sequence joins TRBV7-3 and TRBJ2-1, with 9 bases aligning to TRBD2. CDR3 length equals 16 residues. CDR1 and CDR2 from the germline V gene are SGHTA and FQGTGA. Trimming removed 2 bases from V and 4 bases from J; junction bases left unmatched: 6. The CDR3, as DNA: TGTGCCAGCAGCTTAGAAGGTAGCGGGGGTTACAATGAGCAGTTCTTC. This encodes CASSLEGSGGYNEQFF.

The chain carries TRBV9 and TRBJ2-3; possible D gene TRBD2, 6 bases. Germline V CDR1 and CDR2: SGDLS, YYNGEE. CDR3 length equals 14 residues. The V gene lost 3 bases and the J gene lost 6 bases, with 14 bases spanning the gap. CDR3 DNA sequence: TGTGCCAGCAGCGCGCGGACTATTTCGGATACGCAGTATTTT. Residues: CASSARTISDTQYF. Supplemented by reference TRBV9 and TRBJ2-3, the full variable domain reads DSGVTQTPKHLITATGQRVTLRCSPRSGDLSVYWYQQSLDQGLQFLIQYYNGEERAKGNILERFSAQQFPDLHSELNLSSLELGDSALYFCASSARTISDTQYFGPGTRLTVL.

This sequence joins TRBV19 and TRBJ1-2; no reliable D call. V lost 2 bases to trimming and J lost 3 bases, with 10 bases between them. Looked up from germline, CDR1 is LNHDA and CDR2 is SQIVND (reference sequence). The CDR3 sequence is 14 residues long. CDR3 sequence (DNA): TGTGCCAGTAGTATACTCGACACTGACTATGGCTACACCTTC. Translated, it gives CASSILDTDYGYTF.

The DNA for the CDR3 is TGCAGCGTTTCCCGCCTAGCGGGGGGGCTGGACGAGCAGTACTTC. Translating it yields CSVSRLAGGLDEQYF. V usage is TRBV29-1 and J usage is TRBJ2-7; 12 bases fit TRBD2. The ends lost 5 bases at V and 5 bases at J; junction bases unmatched: 10. The CDR3 extends over 15 amino acids. Germline CDR1 SQVTM, CDR2 ANQGSEA.

This chain uses TRBV28 with TRBJ2-7; 7 positions match TRBD2. This CDR3 is 14 amino acids long. The V gene end was trimmed by 2 bases and the J gene end by 6 bases; junction bases not matched to a gene: 7. The germline CDR1 and CDR2 sequences are MDHEN and SYDVKM. The CDR3 region has the DNA TGTGCCAGCAGTTTAACCCCGGGAGGAGGCGAGCAGTACGTC. Translated: CASSLTPGGGEQYV.

V usage is TRBV5-6 and J usage is TRBJ2-5; 7 positions agree with TRBD1. The CDR3 is 14 amino acids. V trimming: 0 bases; J trimming: 5 bases; junction bases outside the gene matches: 4. The germline V gene encodes CDR1 SGHDT and CDR2 YYEEEE. CDR3 protein: CASSLVTGVETQYF. Here the CDR3 DNA reads TGTGCCAGCAGCTTGGTTACAGGGGTTGAGACCCAGTACTTC.

This chain uses TRBV27 with TRBJ1-1; TRBD1 matches at 10 bases. V lost 5 bases and J lost 4; bases outside the gene matches: 4. Germline V gene sequence: CDR1 MNHEY, CDR2 SMNVEV (reference sequence). This CDR3 has 14 residues. The CDR3 DNA follows: TGTGCCAGCAGTCCGTGGGACAGGGGCACTGAAGCTTTCTTT. Translated, it gives CASSPWDRGTEAFF.

The chain couples TRBV6-5 to TRBJ1-3; 7 bases line up with TRBD1. Germline values: CDR1 MNHEY, CDR2 SVGAGI. V shed 4 bases, J shed 2 bases, and the junction held 2 bases outside the gene matches. This CDR3 has 14 amino acids. The CDR3 loop is CASSSDRAGNTIYF. The CDR3 DNA is TGTGCCAGCAGTTCCGACAGGGCTGGAAACACCATATATTTT.

There are a few counts of this clone. This chain uses TRBV19 with TRBJ1-6, with TRBD1 identical over 8 bases. The germline V gene has CDR1 LNHDA and CDR2 SQIVND (reference sequence). The CDR3 contains 15 residues. Germline trimming cut 3 bases from V and 9 bases from J; bases unmatched to any gene: 7. This chain's CDR3 is CASSIEGQGSSPLHF. As DNA, the CDR3 is TGTGCCAGTAGTATCGAAGGACAGGGTTCTTCACCCCTCCACTTT.

The chain employs TRBV9 and TRBJ2-3, with TRBD2 matching 8 bases. Germline CDR1 SGDLS, CDR2 YYNGEE. J gave up 1 base and V 3 bases, and 4 bases lay outside the gene matches. CDR3 size: 15 residues. CDR3 nucleotide sequence: TGTGCCAGCAGCGAGACTAGCGAACGCACAGATACGCAGTATTTT. Translation gives CASSETSERTDTQYF.

The rearrangement uses TRBV6-2 or TRBV6-3 and TRBJ2-5; TRBD2 aligns across 8 bases. The CDR3 length is 21 residues. Unmatched junction bases numbered 20, after V lost 2 bases and J lost 0 bases. CDR1 and CDR2 (germline): MNHEY, SVGEGT. The CDR3 protein is CASSYPTLDSGAEYYQETQYF. CDR3 in DNA: TGTGCCAGCAGTTACCCCACTCTTGATAGCGGGGCCGAGTATTACCAAGAGACCCAGTACTTC.

The chain joins TRBV2 to TRBJ2-1; D uncertain. Trimming left V 8 bases short and J 0 bases short, with 11 bases between. The V gene's germline CDR1 is SNHLY and CDR2 FYNNEI. The CDR3 has 14 residues. CDR3 sequence: CASLPYFSYNEQFF. The DNA of the CDR3 is TGTGCCAGCCTACCATATTTCTCCTACAATGAGCAGTTCTTC.

The V and J genes are TRBV3-1 (or the pseudogene TRBV3-2) and TRBJ2-7, with D perhaps matching TRBD2 (6 bases). This CDR3 is 14 amino acids long. Germline CDR1 and CDR2: LGHDT and YNNKEL (reference sequence). Between the trimmed V and J ends, which lost 4 bases and 5 bases, there was a span of 15 bases. This chain's CDR3 is CASSPGLGDHEQYF. The DNA for the CDR3 is TGTGCCAGCAGCCCGGGACTGGGGGACCACGAGCAGTACTTC.

The chain recombines TRBV5-1 with TRBJ2-5; 11 bases align to TRBD2. Germline loops: CDR1 SGHRS, CDR2 YFSETQ. This CDR3 has 17 residues. After removal of 0 bases from V and 3 bases from J, the junction contained 7 bases not matched to a gene. The CDR3 DNA follows: TGCGCCAGCAGCTTGGCCGCGACTAGCGGGGCCAAAGAGACCCAGTACTTC. Translating gives CASSLAATSGAKETQYF. Using reference TRBV5-1 and TRBJ2-5 for the parts outside the CDR3, the full variable domain is KAGVTQTPRYLIKTRGQQVTLSCSPISGHRSVSWYQQTPGQGLQFLFEYFSETQRNKGNFPGRFSGRQFSNSRSEMNVSTLELGDSALYLCASSLAATSGAKETQYFGPGTRLLVL.

The chain links TRBV6-5 to TRBJ2-3; 7 bases are shared with TRBD2. Trimming removed 7 bases from V and 6 bases from J; junction bases left unmatched: 13. CDR1 and CDR2 (germline): MNHEY, SVGAGI. The CDR3 totals 15 residues. The CDR3 bases are TGTGCCAGCACATCCGGGAGGCTAGGCGCGGATACGCAGTATTTT. This codes for CASTSGRLGADTQYF.

This chain joins TRBV6-2 or TRBV6-3 and TRBJ2-5; D is perhaps TRBD2 (6 bases). The CDR3 runs 15 residues. Germline CDR1 reads MNHEY; CDR2 reads SVGEGT. V lost 5 bases and J 5 bases, leaving 18 bases between the germline ends. CDR3 loop: CASSRFSGGGETQYF. The CDR3 DNA sequence: TGTGCCAGCAGTAGATTTTCCGGGGGTGGCGAGACCCAGTACTTC.

J is TRBJ2-1 and V is TRBV5-4; 9 bases line up with TRBD1. The germline V gene has CDR1 SGHNT and CDR2 YYREEE (reference sequence). The ends lost 0 bases at V and 6 bases at J; junction bases unmatched: 1. The CDR3 covers 14 residues. The CDR3 protein is CASSLGQGVNEQFF. DNA of the CDR3: TGTGCCAGCAGCTTGGGACAGGGGGTCAATGAGCAGTTCTTC.

The genes are TRBV28 and TRBJ2-3; 7 nucleotides agree with TRBD1. V dropped 6 bases and J dropped 6; count of bases not matched to a gene: 3. Germline values: CDR1 MDHEN, CDR2 SYDVKM. CDR3 length: 12 residues. In nucleotides, the CDR3 is TGTGCCAGCAGGGGACAGTCCGATACGCAGTATTTT. Protein sequence: CASRGQSDTQYF. Full variable domain (outside the CDR3, taken from reference TRBV28 and TRBJ2-3): DVKVTQSSRYLVKRTGEKVFLECVQDMDHENMFWYRQDPGLGLRLIYFSYDVKMKEKGDIPEGYSVSREKKERFSLILESASTNQTSMYLCASRGQSDTQYFGPGTRLTVL.

CDR3 nucleotide sequence: TGTGCCAGCAGCTTATTAGCGGGGGAAGAGACCCAGTACTTC. This encodes CASSLLAGEETQYF. This sequence joins TRBV13 and TRBJ2-5; 9 positions agree with TRBD2. The germline gives CDR1 PRHDT, CDR2 FYEKMQ (reference sequence). With V trimmed by 2 bases and J by 3 bases, 1 base remained unmatched. The length of the CDR3 is 14 residues. The whole variable domain, filled in from reference TRBV13 and TRBJ2-5, reads AAGVIQSPRHLIKEKRETATLKCYPIPRHDTVYWYQQGPGQDPQFLISFYEKMQSDKGSIPDRFSAQQFSDYHSELNMSSLELGDSALYFCASSLLAGEETQYFGPGTRLLVL.